This T cell receptor beta chain was sequenced for a study of T-cell reconstitution after alpha-beta-depleted transplantation in children. Using unique molecular identifiers, the investigators prepared the TCRbeta library. TCRdb ran MiXCR on the PCR reads and lists one entry per CDR3 protein. The data show roughly 570,000 distinct CDR3 sequences, 20% to 30% seen once. General observations from the study: Several hundred expanded graft clones reportedly were the source of alpha-beta T cells about two months after transplant. T-cell counts and diversity were attributed mostly to newly produced T cells one year after transplant. Surviving recipient T cells and thymic progenitors underlay high day-60 TCRbeta diversity in some patients.

This CDR3 is built from 15 residues. Germline V gene lookup returns CDR1 DFQATT and CDR2 SNEGSKA (reference sequence). The V gene lost 6 bases and the J gene lost 5 bases, with 22 bases spanning the gap. Notes on this clonotype: Its antigen remains unknown.

This clonotype originated in a boy younger than two with Wiskott-Aldrich syndrome, due to receive a stem cell transplant. The starting material was PBMCs, obtained before TCRalphabeta/CD19-depleted stem cell transplant. The chain has TRBV20-1 and TRBJ1-2; the D gene is possibly TRBD1 (6 bases). The CDR3 reads CSALIPGQGNYGYTF. In nucleotides, the CDR3 is TGCAGTGCGCTAATCCCGGGGCAGGGGAATTATGGCTACACCTTC.